This T cell receptor (beta chain) was recovered during a study of tumor-infiltrating lymphocytes in primary liver carcinoma. Study overall: Samples produced roughly 3.65 to 7.13 million productive TCRbeta reads, comparable across tissue types.

Study conclusions and caveats: Since the samples were bulk and unsorted, the CD4+ and CD8+ repertoires were not compared.

With around 490 ng total RNA as template and a constant-region primer, TCR beta cDNA was made. Three nested multiplex PCR rounds, a slightly modified ARM-PCR method, built the TCR beta libraries. Running 10 cycles apiece, the first two PCR rounds relied on TRBV1-TRBV30 forward primers together with a C-beta reverse primer. TCRdb re-called the multiplex PCR reads through MiXCR, storing one row per CDR3 protein. The repertoire has about 320,000 distinct CDR3 sequences, around 50% of them found once; the top ten carry more than 15%. In the case of this clonotype: Its antigen remains unidentified.

Deletions cut 1 base from V and 2 bases from J, with 1 base between. This CDR3 region has 12 residues. Per the germline V gene, CDR1 is LGHNA and CDR2 is YSLEER. Germline DNA was extracted alongside blood RNA, which was obtained from unsorted whole blood. The specimen was peripheral blood. The chain has TRBV4-3 and TRBJ2-3, with D unresolved. The sequence was collected from a woman aged 25 to 39 with primary liver carcinoma and hepatitis B virus infection. In DNA, the CDR3 is TGCGCCAGCAGCCAAGCCACAGATACGCAGTATTTT. It is translated as CASSQATDTQYF.